The 25 T cell receptor beta chains below all came from one sample that was sequenced in a study of OX40 agonist ivuxolimab in advanced cancers. Produced via immunoSEQ multiplex PCR; TCRdb's table is partial and in-frame only. The table includes approximately 72,000 clones, 80% to 90% detected once. Sequencing used CD4+ or CD8+ T cells sorted from blood, obtained in a trial of the OX40 agonist ivuxolimab. These receptors were obtained from an adult with an advanced solid tumor such as melanoma, head and neck, liver or kidney cancer.

This chain uses TRBV29-1 with TRBJ1-3; D unresolved. The ends were cut back, 2 bases at V and 0 bases at J, with 8 bases in the middle. Germline assignment: CDR1 SQVTM and CDR2 ANQGSEA. This CDR3 is built from 14 residues. CDR3 nucleotides: TGCAGCGTTGAACCCCGGCTCTCTGGAAACACCATATATTTT. Protein sequence: CSVEPRLSGNTIYF.

The CDR3 DNA reads as TGTGCCAGCAGCTTAGGGGATAAGAACTATGGCTACACCTTC. Translated: CASSLGDKNYGYTF. The rearrangement links TRBV5-4 to TRBJ1-2; TRBD1 is a possible D gene (5 bases). V was pared by 2 bases and J by 2 bases, with 10 bases between. The CDR3 covers 14 residues. CDR1 and CDR2 from the germline V gene are SGHNT and YYREEE (reference sequence).

This clone has just one count. The chain has TRBV7-8 and TRBJ2-1; 9 bases match TRBD2. The germline V gene encodes CDR1 SGHVS and CDR2 FQNEAQ. CDR3 length equals 15 residues. V lost 3 bases, J lost 5 bases, and 5 bases stayed unmatched. CDR3 nucleotides: TGTGCCAGCAGCTTGAGACTAGCGGCCCACAATGAGCAGTTCTTC. As protein: CASSLRLAAHNEQFF.

The J gene is TRBJ2-7, the V gene TRBV18; possibly TRBD1 for D (6 bases). CDR3 length equals 16 residues. Germline values: CDR1 KGHSH, CDR2 LQKENI. V was cut by 1 base and J by 4 bases, with 17 bases left in between. The CDR3 DNA reads TGTGCCAGCTCACCACAGGGTGCTGGGGGCGAGTACGAGCAGTACTTC. This translates into CASSPQGAGGEYEQYF. The whole variable domain, filled in from reference TRBV18 and TRBJ2-7, reads NAGVMQNPRHLVRRRGQEARLRCSPMKGHSHVYWYRQLPEEGLKFMVYLQKENIIDESGMPKERFSAEFPKEGPSILRIQQVVRGDSAAYFCASSPQGAGGEYEQYFGPGTRLTVT.

This chain links TRBV2 with TRBJ2-5, with D possibly called TRBD1 or TRBD2 (5 bases each). This CDR3 contains 13 residues. With 5 bases removed from V and 4 bases from J, the gap between germline ends came to 11 bases. From germline, CDR1 is SNHLY and CDR2 FYNNEI. CDR3 nucleotides: TGTGCCAGCAGTCGGGACCAACGAGAGACCCAGTACTTC. It is translated as CASSRDQRETQYF.

The CDR3 nucleotides read TGTGCCTGGAGTACCCTAAACGGGCTCTATGGCTACACCTTC. Amino acid sequence: CAWSTLNGLYGYTF. This rearrangement joins TRBV30 to TRBJ1-2, with D unresolved. Germline CDR1 reads GTSNPN; CDR2 reads SVGIG (reference sequence). V lost 2 bases and J 4 bases, leaving 14 bases between the germline ends. The CDR3 totals 14 residues.

This sequence joins TRBV2 and TRBJ1-6; D remains unclear. The CDR3 totals 15 residues. The germline V gene has CDR1 SNHLY and CDR2 FYNNEI. V shed 5 bases and J shed 0 bases, with 8 bases lying between them. Here the CDR3 reads CASSLQSSYNSPLHF. CDR3 coding DNA: TGTGCCAGCAGTTTACAGAGCTCCTATAATTCACCCCTCCACTTT.

The rearrangement uses TRBV7-9 and TRBJ1-2; unclear D gene. The CDR3 is 15 residues long. The germline V gene has CDR1 SEHNR and CDR2 FQNEAQ (reference sequence). Trimming took off 5 bases at V and 4 bases at J, with 17 bases between the two ends. CDR3 in amino acids: CASSPLGPNGYGYTF. The CDR3 DNA sequence: TGTGCCAGCAGCCCTTTGGGTCCCAACGGCTATGGCTACACCTTC. The full variable domain, with the rest looked up from reference TRBV7-9 and TRBJ1-2, is DTGVSQNPRHKITKRGQNVTFRCDPISEHNRLYWYRQTLGQGPEFLTYFQNEAQLEKSRLLSDRFSAERPKGSFSTLEIQRTEQGDSAMYLCASSPLGPNGYGYTFGSGTRLTVV.

V is TRBV6-1 and J is TRBJ2-1; D unresolved. This CDR3 region has 12 residues. Germline-derived CDR1 and CDR2 are MNHNS and SASEGT. V shed 6 bases and J shed 5 bases, with 8 bases lying between them. The CDR3 reads CASRIRDNEQFF. The CDR3 DNA reads as TGTGCCAGCAGGATAAGGGACAATGAGCAGTTCTTC.

The chain couples TRBV30 to TRBJ1-6; D possibly corresponds to TRBD1 (5 bases). The CDR3 totals 15 residues. The germline V gene encodes CDR1 GTSNPN and CDR2 SVGIG (reference sequence). The CDR3 loop is CAPGGAGKENSPLHF. In nucleotides, the CDR3 is TGTGCTCCTGGAGGGGCGGGGAAGGAGAATTCACCCCTCCACTTT. The variable domain in full, completed from reference TRBV30 and TRBJ1-6, reads SQTIHQWPATLVQPVGSPLSLECTVEGTSNPNLYWYRQAAGRGLQLLFYSVGIGQISSEVPQNLSASRPQDRQFILSSKKLLLSDSGFYLCAPGGAGKENSPLHFGNGTRLTVT.

V gene TRBV11-2 combines with J gene TRBJ1-4; D remains ambiguous. The CDR3 loop spans 13 amino acids. Per the germline V gene, CDR1 is SGHAT and CDR2 is FQNNGV. Trimming removed 6 bases at V and 4 bases at J, with 9 bases between. The CDR3 spells CASSRSFNEKLFF. CDR3 bases: TGTGCCAGCAGTCGCAGCTTTAATGAAAAACTGTTTTTT.

This clone turned up a few times. The chain recombines TRBV7-2 with TRBJ1-2, with a tentative D call TRBD1 (6 bases). CDR1 and CDR2 from the germline V gene are SGHTA and FQGNSA. Trimming cost V 2 bases and J 3 bases, with 10 bases left between them. The CDR3 has 14 amino acids. The CDR3 DNA is TGTGCCAGCAGCTTAAACAGGGCAGACTATGGCTACACCTTC. Protein product: CASSLNRADYGYTF.

The chain uses TRBV28 and TRBJ2-7; D possibly corresponds to TRBD1 (6 bases). This CDR3 is 12 amino acids long. The V end lost 6 bases, the J end lost 2 bases, and 8 bases lay between the germline ends. Germline V gene sequence: CDR1 MDHEN, CDR2 SYDVKM. Here the CDR3 DNA reads TGTGCCAGCAGAAGGACAGCCTACGAGCAGTACTTC. Translated: CASRRTAYEQYF.

The chain uses TRBV5-6 and TRBJ2-2, with a weak D call TRBD1 (5 bases). With 0 bases removed from V and 6 bases from J, the gap between germline ends came to 12 bases. CDR1 and CDR2 (germline): SGHDT, YYEEEE. This CDR3 contains 15 residues. CDR3 in amino acids: CASSLGATGPGELFF. CDR3 DNA: TGTGCCAGCAGCTTGGGGGCAACAGGACCCGGGGAGCTGTTTTTT.

V is TRBV15 and J is TRBJ2-7; 11 nucleotides match TRBD2. The V gene end was trimmed by 0 bases and the J gene end by 0 bases; junction bases not matched to a gene: 10. This CDR3 spans 19 amino acids. In germline, CDR1 is LNHNV, CDR2 YYDKDF (reference sequence). CDR3 region: CATSRDIASGRPYSYEQYF. Written as DNA, the CDR3 is TGTGCCACCAGCAGAGATATAGCTAGCGGGAGGCCCTACTCCTACGAGCAGTACTTC.

This chain links TRBV7-2 with TRBJ2-7, with D perhaps matching TRBD1 (6 bases). The CDR3 extends over 15 amino acids. V lost 5 bases, J lost 0 bases, and 14 bases lay in between. The germline CDR1 and CDR2 sequences are SGHTA and FQGNSA. The CDR3 loop is CASSPSGTSSYEQYF. In nucleotides, the CDR3 is TGTGCCAGCAGCCCTTCCGGGACATCCTCCTACGAGCAGTACTTC.

The V gene is TRBV6-1, the J gene TRBJ2-1; TRBD2 aligns across 7 bases. This CDR3 spans 16 amino acids. The J segment lost 4 bases and the V segment lost 2 bases, leaving 8 bases of the junction unmatched. Looked up from germline, CDR1 is MNHNS and CDR2 is SASEGT. The CDR3 spells CASSEFEAGRYNEQFF. CDR3 DNA: TGTGCCAGCAGTGAATTTGAAGCGGGACGGTACAATGAGCAGTTCTTC.

The V gene is TRBV4-1, the J gene TRBJ2-3; no clear D gene. The V end was cut by 1 base, the J end by 1 base, with 9 bases between. The CDR3 extends over 15 amino acids. Germline V gene lookup returns CDR1 MGHRA and CDR2 YSYEKL. The CDR3 DNA sequence: TGCGCCAGCAGCCAAGCCGGCGGAGGCACAGATACGCAGTATTTT. As protein: CASSQAGGGTDTQYF.

This chain uses TRBV6-5 with TRBJ2-5; D uncertain. The CDR3 is 11 amino acids. Germline values: CDR1 MNHEY, CDR2 SVGAGI. V lost 7 bases to trimming and J lost 5 bases, with 8 bases between them. The CDR3 here is CASKGGETQYF. The CDR3 DNA reads as TGTGCCAGCAAGGGTGGGGAGACCCAGTACTTC.

The rearrangement joins TRBV5-4 to TRBJ2-4, with 13 bases that match TRBD2. This CDR3 is built from 15 residues. After removal of 9 bases from V and 6 bases from J, the junction contained 9 bases not matched to a gene. Germline lookup yields CDR1 SGHNT and CDR2 YYREEE (reference sequence). The CDR3 sequence: CATRTGTSGTNIQYF. CDR3 sequence (DNA): TGTGCCACCAGAACCGGGACTAGCGGGACAAACATTCAGTACTTC.

The chain carries TRBV27 and TRBJ2-3, with no clear D. Trimming removed 0 bases at V and 6 bases at J, with 7 bases between. This CDR3 has 13 amino acids. Germline CDR1 MNHEY, CDR2 SMNVEV (reference sequence). The CDR3 nucleotides are TGTGCCAGCAGTTTATCGATAGGGGATACGCAGTATTTT. Translating it yields CASSLSIGDTQYF.

The gene calls are TRBV9 and TRBJ2-3; D is unresolved. Germline lookup yields CDR1 SGDLS and CDR2 YYNGEE. V was trimmed by 7 bases and J by 4 bases, leaving 7 bases between them. The CDR3 is made up of 11 amino acids. The CDR3 DNA reads as TGTGCCAGCCCCCACCCAGATACGCAGTATTTT. Amino acids: CASPHPDTQYF. Together with reference TRBV9 and TRBJ2-3, the CDR3 gives the full variable domain: DSGVTQTPKHLITATGQRVTLRCSPRSGDLSVYWYQQSLDQGLQFLIQYYNGEERAKGNILERFSAQQFPDLHSELNLSSLELGDSALYFCASPHPDTQYFGPGTRLTVL.

The V call is TRBV6-4, the J call TRBJ2-1, with D tentatively TRBD1 (6 bases). Germline lookup yields CDR1 MRHNA and CDR2 SNTAGT. This CDR3 comprises 12 residues. V was trimmed by 5 bases and J by 10 bases, leaving 12 bases between them. The CDR3 DNA reads as TGTGCCAGCAGTACTACTAGGGGGGAGCAGTTCTTC. Protein sequence: CASSTTRGEQFF.

The rearrangement joins TRBV15 to TRBJ2-7; D may be TRBD1 or TRBD2 (6 bases each). Germline V gene sequence: CDR1 LNHNV, CDR2 YYDKDF (reference sequence). This CDR3 has 16 residues. V was trimmed by 0 bases and J by 6 bases, leaving 18 bases between them. CDR3 in amino acids: CATSRDVVAEGGEQYF. The CDR3, as DNA: TGTGCCACCAGCAGAGATGTGGTAGCGGAAGGGGGCGAGCAGTACTTC.

This sequence joins TRBV7-3 and TRBJ1-5; D unresolved. The CDR3 has 13 residues. Trimming cost V 0 bases and J 4 bases, with 4 bases left between them. Germline V lookup: CDR1 SGHTA, CDR2 FQGTGA. The CDR3 reads CASSLTLNQPQHF. The CDR3 DNA is TGTGCCAGCAGCTTAACGTTAAATCAGCCCCAGCATTTT.